The 19 T cell receptor beta chains below come from one sample, sequenced in a study of shared clonotypes between healthy human individuals. TCRdb's table, derived via immunoSEQ multiplex PCR, lists solely in-frame clones and lacks some. The sample carries 850,000 to 1,200,000 clones, 75% recorded once. The material sequenced was memory CD4+ T cells sorted from blood. Subset reported: CD45RA-negative fraction. The receptors shown here come from a man younger than 30 in good health.

The rearrangement uses TRBV5-1 and TRBJ2-1; TRBD2 aligns across 13 bases. Germline V gene data show CDR1 as SGHRS and CDR2 as YFSETQ. The CDR3 runs to 14 residues. Germline trimming cut 5 bases from V and 6 bases from J; bases unmatched to any gene: 2. CDR3 residues: CASRTSGRINEQFF. The CDR3 DNA reads as TGCGCCAGCAGGACTAGCGGGAGGATCAATGAGCAGTTCTTC. The full variable domain, its missing parts supplied by reference TRBV5-1 and TRBJ2-1, is KAGVTQTPRYLIKTRGQQVTLSCSPISGHRSVSWYQQTPGQGLQFLFEYFSETQRNKGNFPGRFSGRQFSNSRSEMNVSTLELGDSALYLCASRTSGRINEQFFGPGTRLTVL.

This sequence joins TRBV7-9 and TRBJ2-2; D tentatively fits TRBD1 or TRBD2 (5 bases each). CDR3 length: 18 amino acids. CDR1 is SEHNR and CDR2 is FQNEAQ in the germline V gene (reference sequence). The V gene lost 5 bases and the J gene lost 4 bases, with 23 bases spanning the gap. In nucleotides, the CDR3 is TGTGCCAGCAGCCCCCAGCTGAGTGGGACGTTAATCACCGGGGAGCTGTTTTTT. This codes for CASSPQLSGTLITGELFF.

The V gene is TRBV5-4, the J gene TRBJ1-1; 12 nucleotides line up with TRBD1. V was clipped by 3 bases and J by 0 bases; unmatched bases: 3. CDR3 length: 16 residues. Germline V gives CDR1 SGHNT, CDR2 YYREEE (reference sequence). CDR3 nucleotides: TGTGCCAGCAGCTCCGGGACAGGGGGCGTGAACACTGAAGCTTTCTTT. Its protein is CASSSGTGGVNTEAFF.

The CDR3 nucleotides read TGTGCCAGCAGCGAGGAACAGGGGTTCTCGGATACGCAGTATTTT. It encodes CASSEEQGFSDTQYF. The chain carries TRBV6-1 and TRBJ2-3, with TRBD1 matching 7 bases. Germline V gene lookup returns CDR1 MNHNS and CDR2 SASEGT. The CDR3 loop spans 15 amino acids. V lost 6 bases to trimming and J lost 6 bases; unmatched junction nucleotides: 12.

Concerning this clone: Other DNA sequences in this specimen translate into the identical CDR3. The CDR3 DNA sequence: TGTGCCAGCAGCTCTACTAGCGGGAGTTACGAGCAGTACTTC. The encoded protein is CASSSTSGSYEQYF. The chain links TRBV11-2 to TRBJ2-7; 11 nucleotides align to TRBD2. CDR1 and CDR2 from the germline V gene are SGHAT and FQNNGV. V shed 4 bases, J shed 4 bases, and the junction held 3 bases outside the gene matches. This CDR3 is 14 amino acids long.

A note on this clone: In the same sample, other DNA sequences code for this CDR3. The rearrangement uses TRBV30 and TRBJ2-7; D remains unclear. This CDR3 has 11 amino acids. Trimming took 3 bases from V and 6 from J, leaving 9 bases between them. Germline V gene data show CDR1 as GTSNPN and CDR2 as SVGIG (reference sequence). Here the CDR3 DNA reads TGTGCCTGGAGGGACCGCGCCGAGCAGTACTTC. This gives the protein CAWRDRAEQYF.

The rearrangement links TRBV6-4 to TRBJ2-4; D is possibly TRBD1 or TRBD2 (5 bases each). Germline V gives CDR1 MRHNA, CDR2 SNTAGT. Trimming removed 11 bases at V and 8 bases at J, with 19 bases between. The CDR3 is 13 residues long. Here the CDR3 reads CAEGGGQRDIQYF. CDR3 DNA: TGTGCCGAGGGTGGGGGTCAGAGAGACATTCAGTACTTC.

This rearrangement joins TRBV7-2 to TRBJ2-3; TRBD2 matches at 7 bases. This CDR3 has 15 residues. The J segment lost 0 bases and the V segment lost 4 bases, leaving 4 bases of the junction unmatched. Germline lookup yields CDR1 SGHTA and CDR2 FQGNSA. The CDR3, as DNA: TGTGCCAGCAGCTCTAGCGGCACTAGCACAGATACGCAGTATTTT. Its protein product is CASSSSGTSTDTQYF.

The rearrangement joins TRBV29-1 to TRBJ2-5, with D uncertain. CDR3 length equals 11 residues. Trimming shortened V by 5 bases and J by 4 bases, and 8 bases separated the two germline ends. Germline V gene lookup returns CDR1 SQVTM and CDR2 ANQGSEA. CDR3 bases: TGCAGCGTTTTTTCGGGAGAGACCCAGTACTTC. Its protein product is CSVFSGETQYF.

This clone came up a few times. This CDR3 is also generated by other DNA sequences in the sample. The chain is built from TRBV6-5 and TRBJ1-5; D is ambiguous. V dropped 0 bases and J dropped 2 bases, with 5 bases sitting between them. From germline, CDR1 is MNHEY and CDR2 SVGAGI. The CDR3 has 14 residues. CDR3 residues: CASSYSQGNQPQHF. For the CDR3, the DNA is TGTGCCAGCAGTTACTCGCAGGGCAATCAGCCCCAGCATTTT.

The chain links TRBV19 to TRBJ2-7; weak D call: TRBD1 (6 bases). The germline V and J ends were trimmed by 5 bases and 7 bases, with 12 bases remaining between them. Germline lookup yields CDR1 LNHDA and CDR2 SQIVND (reference sequence). The CDR3 covers 12 residues. The CDR3 DNA reads TGTGCCAGTAGTTGGGGGCAGGGGGAGCAGTACTTC. This sequence encodes CASSWGQGEQYF.

The chain employs TRBV2 and TRBJ1-1; TRBD1 is a possible D gene (6 bases). CDR3 size: 16 residues. Between the trimmed V and J ends, which lost 0 bases and 3 bases, there was a span of 14 bases. The V gene's germline CDR1 is SNHLY and CDR2 FYNNEI. The CDR3 DNA is TGTGCCAGCAGTGAAGCCGGGTGGGCAGGGGACACTGAAGCTTTCTTT. Translated: CASSEAGWAGDTEAFF.

Only a few counts were recorded for this clone. The chain couples TRBV11-2 to TRBJ2-5; 8 bases line up with TRBD2. The CDR3 covers 18 residues. Germline V lookup: CDR1 SGHAT, CDR2 FQNNGV. V shed 4 bases and J 4 bases; nucleotides not matched to a gene: 17. CDR3 region: CASSSRVLAGLVIETQYF. CDR3 nucleotides: TGTGCCAGCAGCTCGAGGGTGCTAGCGGGCTTAGTAATAGAGACCCAGTACTTC.

This chain uses TRBV7-2 with TRBJ2-1, with 9 bases lining up with TRBD1. Trimming took 10 bases from V and 5 from J; bases not matched to a gene: 12. Germline CDR1 and CDR2: SGHTA and FQGNSA. The CDR3 runs 15 residues. The CDR3 is CAIPGGQGSDNEQFF. CDR3 DNA sequence: TGTGCCATCCCCGGAGGACAGGGGAGCGACAATGAGCAGTTCTTC.

The rearrangement uses TRBV28 and TRBJ1-3, with D hard to call. There are 12 residues in the CDR3. Deletions cut 6 bases from V and 7 bases from J, with 10 bases between. CDR1 and CDR2 (germline): MDHEN, SYDVKM. This CDR3 is CASSSLENTIYF. DNA for the CDR3: TGTGCCAGCAGCTCCCTAGAGAACACCATATATTTT.

CDR3 coding DNA: TGCGCCAGCAGCTTGACTGTGGCAACTAATGAAAAACTGTTTTTT. Protein sequence: CASSLTVATNEKLFF. V is TRBV5-1 and J is TRBJ1-4; D is uncertain. CDR3 size: 15 residues. V dropped 1 base and J dropped 0 bases, with 7 bases sitting between them. Germline CDR1 reads SGHRS; CDR2 reads YFSETQ.

The J gene is TRBJ2-3, the V gene TRBV7-2, with 9 bases matching TRBD2. Trimming cost V 5 bases and J 6 bases; bases outside gene matches: 9. The CDR3 is 15 amino acids. CDR1 and CDR2 from the germline V gene are SGHTA and FQGNSA. The CDR3 loop reads CASSPQTSGADTQYF. The CDR3 nucleotides read TGTGCCAGCAGCCCCCAGACTAGCGGTGCGGATACGCAGTATTTT.

The CDR3 nucleotides read TGCGCCAGCAGCCAACTACCACGGGGGGGGACGAATGGCTACACCTTC. Translating it yields CASSQLPRGGTNGYTF. The rearrangement joins TRBV4-1 to TRBJ1-2; TRBD1 might be the D (5 bases). V was shortened by 2 bases and J by 6 bases, with 19 bases between the two germline ends. Germline V lookup: CDR1 MGHRA, CDR2 YSYEKL. The CDR3 contains 16 residues.

J is TRBJ1-3 and V is TRBV11-2, with D maybe TRBD1 (5 bases). Germline CDR1 and CDR2: SGHAT and FQNNGV. The CDR3 covers 14 residues. Trimming pared 0 bases from V and 4 bases from J, leaving 7 bases between. CDR3 bases: TGTGCCAGCAGCTTAGAGTCAGGGGGAAACACCATATATTTT. It codes for CASSLESGGNTIYF.